The clone carrying this T cell receptor beta chain appeared a few times. Its antigen is not known. With baseline, cycle 4 day 1, and cycle 7 day 1 as timepoints, blood was sampled. This entry comes from a study of OX40 agonist ivuxolimab in advanced cancers. Findings and limits, study-wide: The study found that CD8+ T cells averaged more expanded clones than CD4+. Within 6 weeks, CD4+ and CD8+ blood T cells expanded clonally at 0.1 to 3.0 mg/kg.

Method: immunoSEQ multiplex PCR; TCRdb's copy keeps in-frame clones and lacks some. The sample records under 80,000 clones, 85% to 90% being singletons. The V end lost 5 bases, the J end lost 6 bases, and 11 bases lay between the germline ends. The germline V gene has CDR1 MNHNS and CDR2 SASEGT. The CDR3 sequence is 12 residues long. The chain has TRBV6-1 and TRBJ2-7; D is possibly TRBD1 (6 bases). The sequences come from CD4+ or CD8+ T cells sorted from blood, collected in a trial of the OX40 agonist ivuxolimab. This sequence originates from an adult with an advanced solid tumor such as melanoma, head and neck, liver or kidney cancer. CDR3 nucleotides: TGTGCCAGCAGTTCCCGCAGGGGCGAGCAGTACTTC. Translation: CASSSRRGEQYF.